The entry that follows covers one TCR delta chain sequence. Its antigen specificity is not known. For this DNA, TCRdb reports the protein of a much larger clone, which diverges at residue 6, most likely from a read error; the protein presented here is translated directly from the DNA. The listed sequencing device is Illumina MiSeq. With CATT, TCRdb called clones again from the public reads; duplicate DNA rows were later joined. This sample comprises about 1,400 delta-chain clones, 1.1% of them detected only once. Together, the top ten hold about 25% of the sample. This sample is drawn from a study of gamma-delta chains in newborns, infants, children (dated by TCRdb to the late 2010s). Concerning the study at large: According to the title of the study, polyclonal expansion of innate gammadelta T cells immediately after birth is driven by microbial exposure. Right after human newborns were born, the researchers looked at the way microbial exposure shaped their populations of innate gammadelta T cells.

CDR1 and CDR2, per the germline V gene, are GEAIGNYY and EKD. Including the terminal cysteine and phenylalanine, the CDR3 comprises 16 residues. This entry keeps only the CDR3 DNA: 48 bases, framed from base 1. The sample comprised blood. The receptor chain draws on TRDV2 and TRDJ1; TRDD3 aligns with 7 central bases. The sequence was obtained from a child in good health. The DNA is as follows: TGCGCCTGTGACACCGCCGGCTGGGGGCACACCGATAAACTCATCTTT. It is translated as CACDTAGWGHTDKLIF.